Listed below are T cell receptor beta chains from one sample, sequenced in a study of T cells in Graves' hyperthyroidism and ophthalmopathy. MiXCR, run by TCRdb on the multiplex PCR reads, gives a single entry per CDR3 protein. Altogether roughly 510,000 distinct CDR3 sequences are present, 40% to 50% being singletons, with the ten largest covering about 40%. Sequenced input: peripheral blood or thyroid tissue (not recorded which). All receptors derive from an adult woman with Graves' disease, either hyperthyroidism or ophthalmopathy (not recorded which). Each CDR3 is given with its conserved first and last residue. Fields, in order: D gene, V gene, J gene, clone size, CDR3 DNA, CDR3 protein. D genes are given only for firm matches. Clone size is shown for a subset of rows, as once, few, many or a class of expanded clone.

D gene: TRBD1; V gene: TRBV2; J gene: TRBJ1-2; clone size: -; CDR3 DNA: TGTGCCAGCTCACCACCGGGACAGCTCTATGGCTACACCTTC; CDR3 protein: CASSPPGQLYGYTF
D gene: -; V gene: TRBV5-6; J gene: TRBJ2-2; clone size: -; CDR3 DNA: TGTGCCAGCAGCTTAGGTGGGGCAGATCTCACCGGGGAGCTGTTTTTT; CDR3 protein: CASSLGGADLTGELFF
D gene: TRBD2; V gene: TRBV15; J gene: TRBJ2-5; clone size: few; CDR3 DNA: TGTGCCACCAGCCATAGCGGGACCTCCAGGGAGACCCAGTACTTC; CDR3 protein: CATSHSGTSRETQYF
D gene: -; V gene: TRBV7-4; J gene: TRBJ1-4; clone size: -; CDR3 DNA: TGTGCCAGCAGCTTAGCAGGGGAAGGAAAACTGTTTTTT; CDR3 protein: CASSLAGEGKLFF
D gene: -; V gene: TRBV12-3/TRBV12-4; J gene: TRBJ1-2; clone size: once; CDR3 DNA: TGTGCCAGCAGTATCCCGGGACCCGGTGGCTACACCTTC; CDR3 protein: CASSIPGPGGYTF
D gene: -; V gene: TRBV11-2; J gene: TRBJ1-1; clone size: many; CDR3 DNA: TGTGCCAGCAGCTTACCCGGGCTGGGGACCTTGAACACTGAAGCTTTCTTT; CDR3 protein: CASSLPGLGTLNTEAFF
D gene: -; V gene: TRBV11-2; J gene: TRBJ2-6; clone size: -; CDR3 DNA: TGTGCCAGCAGTTCCCCGGCCAACGTCCTGACTTTC; CDR3 protein: CASSSPANVLTF
D gene: TRBD2; V gene: TRBV7-9; J gene: TRBJ2-2; clone size: -; CDR3 DNA: TGTGCCAGCAGCTTCCGACTAGCGGGGGGACGCGGGGAGCTGTTTTTT; CDR3 protein: CASSFRLAGGRGELFF
D gene: -; V gene: TRBV20-1; J gene: TRBJ2-7; clone size: many; CDR3 DNA: TGCAGTGCTAGAGGGGATCAGGTTTTCTCCTACGAGCAGTACTTC; CDR3 protein: CSARGDQVFSYEQYF
D gene: -; V gene: TRBV20-1; J gene: TRBJ1-1; clone size: -; CDR3 DNA: TGCAGTGCTCTTTCGCTGAACACTGAAGCTTTCTTT; CDR3 protein: CSALSLNTEAFF
D gene: TRBD1; V gene: TRBV4-1; J gene: TRBJ2-2; clone size: -; CDR3 DNA: TGCGCCAGCAGTAAGACAGGGGGCACCGGGGAGCTGTTTTTT; CDR3 protein: CASSKTGGTGELFF
D gene: -; V gene: TRBV12-3/TRBV12-4; J gene: TRBJ2-2; clone size: many; CDR3 DNA: TGTGCCAGCACCTCGGGGCTCACCGGGGAGCTGTTTTTT; CDR3 protein: CASTSGLTGELFF